This TCR beta chain was found in a study of T cell responses to AZD1222 COVID-19 vaccine. About the study: Second-dose intervals near 4 or 12 weeks were combined.

Sequencing used immunoSEQ multiplex PCR; TCRdb keeps in-frame clones, though not all of them. The sample consists of 110,000 to 150,000 clones, 88% of them appearing once. Germline V gene data show CDR1 as MNHEY and CDR2 as SVGAGI. The CDR3 loop spans 13 amino acids. The V and J ends lost 5 bases and 3 bases respectively, with 8 bases between them. The chain has TRBV6-5 and TRBJ2-1; no definite D call. This specimen was peripheral blood, taken on day 0 of AZD1222 vaccination. The source of this sequence is an adult in good health. The CDR3 region has the DNA TGTGCCAGCAGTCCTTCTATCTACAATGAGCAGTTCTTC. It encodes CASSPSIYNEQFF.